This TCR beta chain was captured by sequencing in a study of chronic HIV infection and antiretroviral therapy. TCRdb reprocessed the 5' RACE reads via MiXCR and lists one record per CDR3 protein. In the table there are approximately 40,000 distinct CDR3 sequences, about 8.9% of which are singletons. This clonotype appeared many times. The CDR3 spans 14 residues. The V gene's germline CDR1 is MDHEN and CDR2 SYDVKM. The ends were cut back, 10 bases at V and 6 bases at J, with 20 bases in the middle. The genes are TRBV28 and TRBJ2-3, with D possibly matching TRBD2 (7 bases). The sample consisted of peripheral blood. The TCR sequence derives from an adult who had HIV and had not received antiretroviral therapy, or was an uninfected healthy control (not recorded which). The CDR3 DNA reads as TGTGCCACCGAGGGGGGGCTCACGTCGGATACGCAGTATTTT. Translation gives CATEGGLTSDTQYF.